The 19 T cell receptor beta chains in this list originate from one sample, sequenced in a study of vaccination effects on CD4 cells after COVID-19. Following a roughly eleven-day culture, CD4+ T cells were purified. The antigens for these receptors are not known. This table comes from immunoSEQ multiplex PCR, and its TCRdb copy is limited to in-frame clones, with some not included. Among some 28,000 clones listed, more than 55% were seen once. The source material was CD4+ T cells from PBMCs cultured without peptide, sampled before COVID-19 vaccination. These receptor sequences come from a human donor who received a COVID-19 vaccine.

This clone showed up just a few times. The CDR3 coding sequence is TGCGCCAGCAGCCGAGGACAGGGGGGGACAAACTACGAGCAGTACTTC. Translated: CASSRGQGGTNYEQYF. The chain has TRBV4-1 and TRBJ2-7; 10 bases align to TRBD1. The length of the CDR3 is 16 residues. V shed 4 bases and J 3 bases; nucleotides not matched to a gene: 9. Germline lookup yields CDR1 MGHRA and CDR2 YSYEKL.

Written as DNA, the CDR3 is TGTGCCAGCAGTCCAATGGGGACCTACGAGCAGTACTTC. As protein: CASSPMGTYEQYF. V and J are TRBV5-4 and TRBJ2-7; D uncertain. Germline CDR1 and CDR2: SGHNT and YYREEE (reference sequence). V was trimmed by 5 bases and J by 2 bases, leaving 11 bases between them. CDR3 length: 13 residues.

With regard to this clone: At one end the junction does not follow the germline gene, possibly because of a read error. V is TRBV6-2 or TRBV6-3 and J is TRBJ1-6; perhaps TRBD1 as D (6 bases). The CDR3 totals 15 residues. Germline CDR1 is MNHEY and CDR2 is SVGEGT. CDR3 loop: CASSHSDRLNSPLHF. CDR3 coding DNA: TGTGCCAGCAGTCACTCGGACAGACTTAATTCACCCCTCCACTTT.

In its sample, this clone was seen a few times. The CDR3 spells CASSHAGSSNSPLHF. In DNA form, the CDR3 reads TGTGCCAGCAGCCACGCAGGGAGCAGCAATTCACCCCTCCACTTT. The chain couples TRBV3-1 (or the pseudogene TRBV3-2) to TRBJ1-6; D may be TRBD1 (5 bases). The CDR3 contains 15 residues. V lost 3 bases, J lost 7 bases, and 13 bases lay in between. Germline CDR1 reads LGHDT; CDR2 reads YNNKEL (reference sequence).

This clone appeared a single time. This sequence joins TRBV6-5 and TRBJ2-7; D not certain. With 6 bases removed from V and 4 bases from J, the gap between germline ends came to 7 bases. The CDR3 covers 11 residues. Germline V CDR1 and CDR2: MNHEY, SVGAGI. CDR3 sequence (DNA): TGTGCCAGCAGGTCCAGTTACGAGCAGTACTTC. Translated: CASRSSYEQYF.

This clone was seen a handful of times. The chain links TRBV7-9 to TRBJ2-7, with D possibly being TRBD2 (7 bases). CDR3 length: 14 residues. The germline V gene has CDR1 SEHNR and CDR2 FQNEAQ (reference sequence). Trimming removed 8 bases from V and 6 bases from J, with 20 bases in between. The CDR3 sequence is CASVRGALLGEQYF. The CDR3 DNA sequence: TGTGCCAGCGTTCGGGGGGCGTTATTAGGCGAGCAGTACTTC.

V is TRBV30 and J is TRBJ1-1; tentatively, D is TRBD1 (6 bases). CDR1 is GTSNPN and CDR2 is SVGIG in the germline V gene (reference sequence). Trimming took 5 bases from V and 1 from J, leaving 11 bases between them. This CDR3 has 13 amino acids. In nucleotides, the CDR3 is TGTGCCTGGGCCGGACAGTCGAACACTGAAGCTTTCTTT. Its protein is CAWAGQSNTEAFF.

This clone has a handful of counts. This chain joins TRBV19 and TRBJ1-6; 8 bases fit TRBD1. This CDR3 has 15 amino acids. The V gene's germline CDR1 is LNHDA and CDR2 SQIVND (reference sequence). J gave up 7 bases and V 3 bases, and 5 bases lay outside the gene matches. The CDR3 DNA reads as TGTGCCAGTAGTATTGAGGACAGGGCAAATTCACCCCTCCACTTT. Its protein is CASSIEDRANSPLHF.

As concerns this clone: Since the CDR3 does not end with the conserved phenylalanine or tryptophan, this likely comes from a read error. The DNA is left out, because the CDR3 cannot be placed on it with certainty; the CDR3 is given as TCRdb lists it. The chain links TRBV6-1 to TRBJ2-7. Germline-derived CDR1 and CDR2 are MNHNS and SASEGT. The CDR3 region is 11 residues in length, termini included. The CDR3 sequence: CASSDVQLKDL.

V and J are TRBV5-4 and TRBJ2-5; D uncertain. From germline, CDR1 is SGHNT and CDR2 YYREEE (reference sequence). Trimming stripped 4 bases from V and 4 bases from J, with 14 bases between. The CDR3 totals 14 residues. The CDR3 DNA is TGTGCCAGCAGCCCATCAAGTGGTCCAGAGACCCAGTACTTC. The encoded protein is CASSPSSGPETQYF.

V usage is TRBV18 and J usage is TRBJ2-5; weak D call: TRBD2 (5 bases). Germline values: CDR1 KGHSH, CDR2 LQKENI. The CDR3 is 14 residues long. The V gene lost 2 bases and the J gene lost 0 bases, with 7 bases spanning the gap. This chain's CDR3 is CASSPREYQETQYF. In DNA form, the CDR3 reads TGTGCCAGCTCACCAAGGGAGTACCAAGAGACCCAGTACTTC.

V usage is TRBV7-8 and J usage is TRBJ2-2; no clear D. V was clipped by 3 bases and J by 2 bases, with 4 bases between them. CDR3 length: 13 residues. Per the germline V gene, CDR1 is SGHVS and CDR2 is FQNEAQ. The CDR3 DNA reads as TGTGCCAGCAGCTTGGGTAACACCGGGGAGCTGTTTTTT. This codes for CASSLGNTGELFF.

J is TRBJ2-7 and V is TRBV28; D is uncertain. Germline V gene lookup returns CDR1 MDHEN and CDR2 SYDVKM. The CDR3 extends over 12 amino acids. V dropped 5 bases and J dropped 4 bases, with 9 bases sitting between them. The CDR3 DNA is TGTGCCAGCAGTCTTAAGGGATACGAGCAGTACTTC. Amino acids: CASSLKGYEQYF.

Turning to this clone: The same CDR3 arises from other DNA sequences in this sample as well. This chain links TRBV6-1 with TRBJ1-5; D unclear. The germline CDR1 and CDR2 sequences are MNHNS and SASEGT. CDR3 length: 14 amino acids. V gave up 0 bases and J gave up 7 bases, with 10 bases separating them. CDR3 nucleotide sequence: TGTGCCAGCAGTGAAGCAGGGCTCGGACAGCCCCAGCATTTT. Its translation is CASSEAGLGQPQHF.

The rearrangement joins TRBV5-6 to TRBJ2-7, with D hard to call. Trimming shortened V by 4 bases and J by 11 bases, and 19 bases separated the two germline ends. In germline, CDR1 is SGHDT, CDR2 YYEEEE. The CDR3 runs to 13 residues. The CDR3 nucleotides are TGTGCCAGCAGCCCGGTCGGCTCCAGCCGGGAGTACTTC. This translates into CASSPVGSSREYF.

The count of this clone is one. The chain has TRBV18 and TRBJ1-1; 7 nucleotides match TRBD1. In germline, CDR1 is KGHSH, CDR2 LQKENI. This CDR3 spans 13 amino acids. V gave up 4 bases and J gave up 2 bases; unmatched junction bases: 1. CDR3 region: CASSRTGNTEAFF. The CDR3 DNA follows: TGTGCCAGCTCACGGACAGGAAACACTGAAGCTTTCTTT.

CDR3 sequence: CASSPDHGTQYF. As DNA, the CDR3 is TGTGCCAGCTCCCCGGACCATGGGACCCAGTACTTC. The chain combines TRBV18 with TRBJ2-5; D call uncertain. V dropped 6 bases and J dropped 7 bases, with 12 bases sitting between them. Germline lookup yields CDR1 KGHSH and CDR2 LQKENI. This CDR3 has 12 amino acids.

This clone showed up just a few times. The chain is built from TRBV6-1 and TRBJ2-5; D call uncertain. This CDR3 has 11 amino acids. CDR1 MNHNS and CDR2 SASEGT come from the germline V gene. V lost 3 bases, J lost 5 bases, and 4 bases lay in between. CDR3 region: CASSDWETQYF. The CDR3 nucleotides read TGTGCCAGCAGTGATTGGGAGACCCAGTACTTC.

The chain combines TRBV3-1 (or the pseudogene TRBV3-2) with TRBJ2-7, with TRBD2 matching over 10 bases. CDR3 length equals 18 residues. J was trimmed by 3 bases and V by 4 bases; bases with no gene match: 15. CDR1 and CDR2 (germline): LGHDT, YNNKEL (reference sequence). The CDR3 loop is CASSLSVGSGGVRYEQYF. In DNA form, the CDR3 reads TGTGCCAGCAGCCTGTCCGTAGGGAGCGGGGGGGTCCGCTACGAGCAGTACTTC.